This TCR beta chain derives from a study of blood T cell repertoires in COVID-19 (dated by TCRdb to 2018 to 2021). General notes on the study: Collaborator samples came from the United States, Italy and Spain and covered acute and convalescent phases of COVID-19. The repertoires were released in a freely available public database meant as a resource for research on the immune response to SARS-CoV-2. The samples were drawn from the first 160 participants of the ongoing ImmuneRACE study and from 1,254 subjects provided by 6 global collaborators. Where HLA class I and class II types were available, the types were taken from metadata supplied by the sample provider, not from assay-based typing. Subjects who had been exposed to COVID-19, were actively infected with it, or had recovered from it provided the deeply sampled blood TCRbeta repertoires that made up the dataset. The material from the prospective study consisted of cDNA or gDNA derived from T cells, B-cell-depleted T cells, or PBMCs. The sample metadata nearly always contained a de-identified subject ID, COVID-19 status, age in years and sex.

Concerning this clone itself: Its antigen is still unknown. The sample holds no much larger clone one base away, and base qualities are not on file.

On the study overall, not on this receptor specifically: The amount of clinical and demographic metadata varied by source and participant and was provided uncurated.

In the prospective study, participants were roughly 18 to 100 years old, resided in about two dozen geographic areas of the United States, and were enrolled through a virtual design. To assign participants to cohorts, the prospective study relied on clinical history that participants themselves reported in a screening survey and a study questionnaire. For ImmuneRACE Cohort 3, a participant was defined as recovered based on two consecutive negative NP/OP PCR tests, clearance by a healthcare professional, or resolution of symptoms. In the prospective study, mobile phlebotomists collected whole blood, serum and a nasopharyngeal or oropharyngeal swab from each participant. Additional blood draws and questionnaires over an approximately 2-month period could optionally be provided by prospective study participants. Blood samples from the prospective study were shipped frozen or at room temperature prior to DNA extraction.

TCRbeta CDR3 regions were amplified from genomic DNA by means of the immunoSEQ Assay, a bias-controlled multiplex PCR. The authors' analysis ran thus. Nucleated cell counts per sample were estimated from amplification of reference gene primers within the assay. To quantify the absolute abundance of each unique TCRbeta CDR3 rearrangement, sequence reads were collapsed and filtered. Productive Simpson clonality was computed per sample as the square root of Simpson's diversity index over productive rearrangements. TCRdb re-hosts the immuneACCESS table, in-frame sequences only. Its copies lack some clones; in the studies checked, an unresolved V gene accounts for under half of them, and the cause for the rest is not known. Clonal size and the V and J genes are those of that table, whereas D and trimming came from the DNA. This sample gives about 380,000 clones in total; roughly 87% of them show up just once. The ten biggest clones cover 2.5% to 3.5% of the sample.

The receptor was derived from a young woman who had recovered from COVID-19. The specimen sequenced was PBMCs or T cells enriched from blood (not recorded which).

This receptor has the CDR3 CASSYSSYNQPQHF. The nucleotide sequence is given as TGTGCCAGCAGTTACTCCTCCTACAATCAGCCCCAGCATTTT. The chain was built from TRBV6-5 and TRBJ1-5; the D gene assignment is ambiguous. The CDR3 contains 14 residues, cysteine and phenylalanine counted. Kept here is only the CDR3 DNA, which spans 42 bases and is read in frame from base 1. V is pared back by 0 bases and J by 3 bases, with 6 bases lying between the germline termini. According to the germline V gene, CDR1 reads MNHEY and CDR2 reads SVGAGI.